This TCR beta chain was captured in a study of blood T cells in healthy people across ages. Sample-barcoded 5' priming and a J-beta primer mix drove a second PCR of roughly 7 to 11 cycles. From the 5' RACE reads, TCRdb called clonotypes with MiXCR, one entry per CDR3 protein. The table has under 2,000,000 distinct CDR3 sequences, 49% seen once; the top ten hold over 2%. The sequenced sample was blood. This sequence was found in a woman aged 40 to 50 in good health.

The CDR3 DNA sequence: TGCAGTGCTAGAGTCAACAGCGATGAGCAGTTCTTC. Translating gives CSARVNSDEQFF. The rearrangement uses TRBV20-1 and TRBJ2-1, with D uncertain. The CDR3 loop spans 12 amino acids. V was pared by 1 base and J by 8 bases, with 9 bases between. The V gene's germline CDR1 is DFQATT and CDR2 SNEGSKA (reference sequence).